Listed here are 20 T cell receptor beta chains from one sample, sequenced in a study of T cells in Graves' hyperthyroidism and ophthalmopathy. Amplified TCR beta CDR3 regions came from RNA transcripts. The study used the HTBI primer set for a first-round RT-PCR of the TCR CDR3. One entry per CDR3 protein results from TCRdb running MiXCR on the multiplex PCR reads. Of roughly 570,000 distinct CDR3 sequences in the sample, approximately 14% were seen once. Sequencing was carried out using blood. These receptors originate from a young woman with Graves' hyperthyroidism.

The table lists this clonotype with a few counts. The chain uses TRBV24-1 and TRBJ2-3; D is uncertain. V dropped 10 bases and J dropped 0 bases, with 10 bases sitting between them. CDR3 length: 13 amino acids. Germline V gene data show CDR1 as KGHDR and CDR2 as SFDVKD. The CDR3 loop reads CATQVASTDTQYF. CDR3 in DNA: TGTGCCACTCAAGTCGCTAGCACAGATACGCAGTATTTT.

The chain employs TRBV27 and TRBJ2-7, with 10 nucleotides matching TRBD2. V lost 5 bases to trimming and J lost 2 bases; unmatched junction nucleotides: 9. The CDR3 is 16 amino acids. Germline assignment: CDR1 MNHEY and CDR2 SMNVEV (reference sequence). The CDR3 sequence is CASSPRQGTSAYEQYF. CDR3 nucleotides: TGTGCCAGCAGTCCACGACAGGGGACTAGCGCCTACGAGCAGTACTTC.

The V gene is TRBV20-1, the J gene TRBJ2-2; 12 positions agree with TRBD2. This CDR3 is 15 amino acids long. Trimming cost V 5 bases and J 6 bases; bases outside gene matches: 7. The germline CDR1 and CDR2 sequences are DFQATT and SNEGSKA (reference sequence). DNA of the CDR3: TGCAGTGCTCCACGGCCTAGCGGGAGGGCCGGGGAGCTGTTTTTT. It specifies CSAPRPSGRAGELFF.

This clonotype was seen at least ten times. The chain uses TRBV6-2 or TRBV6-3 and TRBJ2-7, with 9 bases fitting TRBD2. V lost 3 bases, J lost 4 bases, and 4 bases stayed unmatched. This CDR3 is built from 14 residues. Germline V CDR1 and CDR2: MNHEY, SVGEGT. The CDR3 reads CASSYSGRGYEQYF. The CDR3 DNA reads TGTGCCAGCAGTTATAGCGGGAGAGGATACGAGCAGTACTTC.

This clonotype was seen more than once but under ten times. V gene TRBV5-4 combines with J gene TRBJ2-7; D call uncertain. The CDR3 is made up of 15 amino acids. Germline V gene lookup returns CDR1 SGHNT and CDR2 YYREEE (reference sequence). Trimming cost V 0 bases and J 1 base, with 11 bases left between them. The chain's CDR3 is CASSLGQSQSYEQYF. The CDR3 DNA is TGTGCCAGCAGCTTGGGGCAGTCTCAGTCCTACGAGCAGTACTTC.

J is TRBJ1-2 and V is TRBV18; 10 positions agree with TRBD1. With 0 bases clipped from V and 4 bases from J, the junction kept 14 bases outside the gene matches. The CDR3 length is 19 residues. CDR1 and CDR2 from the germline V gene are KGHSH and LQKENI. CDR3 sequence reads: CASSPPLFDRGRYIYGYTF. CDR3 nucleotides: TGTGCCAGCTCACCACCCCTTTTTGACAGGGGGCGTTATATCTATGGCTACACCTTC.

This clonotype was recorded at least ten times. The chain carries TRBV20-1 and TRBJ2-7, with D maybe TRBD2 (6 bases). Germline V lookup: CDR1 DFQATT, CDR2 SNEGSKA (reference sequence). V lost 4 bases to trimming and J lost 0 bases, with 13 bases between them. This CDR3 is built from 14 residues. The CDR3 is CSATPTSPSYEQYF. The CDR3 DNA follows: TGCAGTGCTACGCCGACTAGTCCCTCCTACGAGCAGTACTTC.

DNA of the CDR3: TGTGCCAGCAGCCCGGGACTGTCTAGGCCCCAGCATTTT. Translating it yields CASSPGLSRPQHF. The rearrangement uses TRBV7-2 and TRBJ1-5, with a tentative D call TRBD1 (5 bases). The CDR3 contains 13 residues. Trimming took 5 bases from V and 9 from J, leaving 14 bases between them. The germline V gene encodes CDR1 SGHTA and CDR2 FQGNSA.

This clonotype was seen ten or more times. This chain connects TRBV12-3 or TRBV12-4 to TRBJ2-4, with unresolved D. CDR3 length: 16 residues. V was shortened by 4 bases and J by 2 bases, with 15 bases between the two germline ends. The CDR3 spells CASSYQFGPSKNIQYF. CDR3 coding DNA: TGTGCCAGCAGTTACCAATTCGGACCATCCAAAAACATTCAGTACTTC.

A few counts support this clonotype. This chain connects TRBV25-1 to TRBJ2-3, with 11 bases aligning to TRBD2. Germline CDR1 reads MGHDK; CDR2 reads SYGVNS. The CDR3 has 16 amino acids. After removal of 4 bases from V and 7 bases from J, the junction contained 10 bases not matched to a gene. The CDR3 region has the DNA TGTGCCAGCAGTGCCCCCCCGGCTAGCGGGAGGAATACGCAGTATTTT. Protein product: CASSAPPASGRNTQYF.

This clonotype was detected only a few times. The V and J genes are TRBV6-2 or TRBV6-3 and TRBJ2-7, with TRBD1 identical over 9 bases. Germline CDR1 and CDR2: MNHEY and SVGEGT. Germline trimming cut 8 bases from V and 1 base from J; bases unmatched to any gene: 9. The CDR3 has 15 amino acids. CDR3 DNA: TGTGCCAGCGGCTTCGCCGGGACAGGGTCCTACGAGCAGTACTTC. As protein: CASGFAGTGSYEQYF.

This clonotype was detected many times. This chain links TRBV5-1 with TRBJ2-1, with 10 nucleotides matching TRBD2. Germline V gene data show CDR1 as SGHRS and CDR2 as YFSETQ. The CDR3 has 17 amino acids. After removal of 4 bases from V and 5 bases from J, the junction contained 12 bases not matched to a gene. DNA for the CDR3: TGCGCCAGCAGCCTAACGGGCCTAGCGGGAGAACACAATGAGCAGTTCTTC. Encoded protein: CASSLTGLAGEHNEQFF. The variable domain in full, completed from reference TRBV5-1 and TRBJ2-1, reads KAGVTQTPRYLIKTRGQQVTLSCSPISGHRSVSWYQQTPGQGLQFLFEYFSETQRNKGNFPGRFSGRQFSNSRSEMNVSTLELGDSALYLCASSLTGLAGEHNEQFFGPGTRLTVL.

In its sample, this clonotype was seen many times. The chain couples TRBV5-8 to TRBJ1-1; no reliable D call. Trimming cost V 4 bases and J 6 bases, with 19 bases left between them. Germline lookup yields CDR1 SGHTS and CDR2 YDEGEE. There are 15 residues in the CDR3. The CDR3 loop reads CASSEGTRGNPEAFF. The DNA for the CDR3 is TGTGCCAGCAGCGAGGGAACCCGAGGCAACCCTGAAGCTTTCTTT.

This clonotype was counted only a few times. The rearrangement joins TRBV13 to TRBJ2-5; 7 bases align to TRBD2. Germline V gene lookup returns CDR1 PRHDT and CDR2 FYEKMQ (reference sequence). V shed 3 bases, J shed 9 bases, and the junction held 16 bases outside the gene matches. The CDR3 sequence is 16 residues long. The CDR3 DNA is TGTGCCAGCAGCTTCCTTACTAGCGCACCACCCTTATCCCAGTACTTC. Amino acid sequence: CASSFLTSAPPLSQYF.

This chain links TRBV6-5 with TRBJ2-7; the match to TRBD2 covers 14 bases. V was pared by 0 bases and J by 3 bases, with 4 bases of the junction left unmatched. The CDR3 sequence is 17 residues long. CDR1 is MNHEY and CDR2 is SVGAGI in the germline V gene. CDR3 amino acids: CASSYSGLAGGSYEQYF. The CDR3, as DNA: TGTGCCAGCAGTTACTCCGGACTAGCGGGAGGAAGCTACGAGCAGTACTTC.

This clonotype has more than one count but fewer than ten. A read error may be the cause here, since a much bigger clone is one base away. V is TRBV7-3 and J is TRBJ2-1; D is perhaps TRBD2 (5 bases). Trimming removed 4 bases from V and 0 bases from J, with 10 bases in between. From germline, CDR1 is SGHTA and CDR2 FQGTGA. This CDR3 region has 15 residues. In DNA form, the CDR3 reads TGTGCCAGCAGCTATAGCGCGAGCTCCTACAATGAGCAGTTCTTC. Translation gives CASSYSASSYNEQFF.

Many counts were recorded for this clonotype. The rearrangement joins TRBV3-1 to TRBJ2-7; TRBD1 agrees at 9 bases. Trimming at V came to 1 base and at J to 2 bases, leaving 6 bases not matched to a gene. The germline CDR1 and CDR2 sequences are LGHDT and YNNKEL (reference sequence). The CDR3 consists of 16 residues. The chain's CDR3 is CASSQGFGQGTYEQYF. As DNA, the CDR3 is TGTGCCAGCAGCCAAGGGTTCGGACAGGGGACCTACGAGCAGTACTTC.

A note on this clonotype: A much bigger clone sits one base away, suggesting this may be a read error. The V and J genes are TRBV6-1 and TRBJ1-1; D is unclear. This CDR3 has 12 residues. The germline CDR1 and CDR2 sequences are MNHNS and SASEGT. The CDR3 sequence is CTSGVPNTEAFF. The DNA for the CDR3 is TGTACCAGCGGGGTCCCTAACACTGAAGCTTTCTTT.

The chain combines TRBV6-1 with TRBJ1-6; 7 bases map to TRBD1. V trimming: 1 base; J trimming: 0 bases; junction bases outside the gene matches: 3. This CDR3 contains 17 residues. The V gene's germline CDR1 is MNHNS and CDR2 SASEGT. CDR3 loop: CASSEGRGSSYNSPLHF. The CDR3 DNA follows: TGTGCCAGCAGTGAAGGCAGGGGGAGCTCCTATAATTCACCCCTCCACTTT.

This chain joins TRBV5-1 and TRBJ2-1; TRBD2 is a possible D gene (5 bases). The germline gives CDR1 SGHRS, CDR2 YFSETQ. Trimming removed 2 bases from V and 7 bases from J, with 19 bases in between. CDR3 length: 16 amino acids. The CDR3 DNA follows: TGCGCCAGCAGCTTCAGAGCGGCTGCGCATGGGAATGAGCAGTTCTTC. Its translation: CASSFRAAAHGNEQFF. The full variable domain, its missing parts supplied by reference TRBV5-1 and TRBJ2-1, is KAGVTQTPRYLIKTRGQQVTLSCSPISGHRSVSWYQQTPGQGLQFLFEYFSETQRNKGNFPGRFSGRQFSNSRSEMNVSTLELGDSALYLCASSFRAAAHGNEQFFGPGTRLTVL.